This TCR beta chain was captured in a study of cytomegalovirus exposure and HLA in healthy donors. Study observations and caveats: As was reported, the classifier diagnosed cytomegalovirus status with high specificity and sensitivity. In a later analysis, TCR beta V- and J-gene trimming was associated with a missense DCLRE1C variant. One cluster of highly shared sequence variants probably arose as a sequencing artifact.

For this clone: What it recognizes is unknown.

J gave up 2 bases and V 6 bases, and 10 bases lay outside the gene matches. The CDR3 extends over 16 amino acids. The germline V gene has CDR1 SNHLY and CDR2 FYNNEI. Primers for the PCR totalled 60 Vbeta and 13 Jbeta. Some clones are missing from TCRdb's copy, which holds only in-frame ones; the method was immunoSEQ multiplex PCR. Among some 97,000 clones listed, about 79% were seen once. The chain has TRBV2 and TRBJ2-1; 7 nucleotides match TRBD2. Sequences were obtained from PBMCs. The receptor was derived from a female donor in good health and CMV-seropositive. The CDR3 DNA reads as TGTGCCAGCAGCGACCCCGCGGGAGTTGCCTACAATGAGCAGTTCTTC. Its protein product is CASSDPAGVAYNEQFF.